One sample yielded the 15 T cell receptor beta chains listed below, sequenced in a study of blood T cells in healthy people across ages. Alongside a J-beta primer mix, a sample-barcoded 5' primer served in a second PCR lasting about 7 to 12 cycles. TCRdb processed the 5' RACE reads anew with MiXCR; each CDR3 protein has one entry. The table shows around 850,000 distinct CDR3 sequences, with 35% to 40% occurring only once. Material: blood. The source is a man in his late teens or twenties in good health.

This clonotype was seen a handful of times. The chain couples TRBV20-1 to TRBJ1-1, with 9 bases matching TRBD1. CDR3 length: 14 amino acids. Per germline, CDR1 DFQATT and CDR2 SNEGSKA (reference sequence). The junction had 3 bases not matched to a gene; V was cut back by 1 base and J by 3 bases. CDR3 DNA: TGCAGTGCTAGAGCGGGACAGGGTCACACTGAAGCTTTCTTT. Amino acid sequence: CSARAGQGHTEAFF.

This CDR3 is CASSLAGGSLSYNEQYF. The DNA of the CDR3 is TGTGCCAGCAGCTTGGCCGGGGGAAGCTTATCCTACAATGAGCAGTACTTC. This chain uses TRBV5-4 with TRBJ2-7; a weak D match, TRBD2 (6 bases). The V and J ends lost 0 bases and 7 bases respectively, with 23 bases between them. The CDR3 spans 17 residues. Germline CDR1 and CDR2: SGHNT and YYREEE (reference sequence).

The chain combines TRBV20-1 with TRBJ2-3; possibly TRBD1 or TRBD2 for D (6 bases each). CDR3 size: 16 residues. The V and J ends lost 3 bases and 2 bases respectively, with 18 bases between them. Germline V gives CDR1 DFQATT, CDR2 SNEGSKA (reference sequence). In DNA, the CDR3 is TGCAGTGCTAGGGGAGGACAGTCACTCAACACAGATACGCAGTATTTT. Protein product: CSARGGQSLNTDTQYF.

V usage is TRBV4-2 and J usage is TRBJ2-5; D is perhaps TRBD1 (5 bases). The CDR3 has 16 residues. V lost 0 bases to trimming and J lost 2 bases, with 13 bases between them. Germline CDR1 LGHNA, CDR2 YNFKEQ. CDR3 bases: TGTGCCAGCAGCCAAGACTATAGGGGATTTCAAGAGACCCAGTACTTC. It codes for CASSQDYRGFQETQYF.

Notes on this clonotype: Being one base from a much bigger clone, this may be a read error. This CDR3 reads CASSEGGGLETQYF. The CDR3 coding sequence is TGTGCCAGCAGTGAAGGAGGGGGTCTGGAGACCCAGTACTTC. The chain couples TRBV2 to TRBJ2-5, with D maybe TRBD1 (6 bases). Germline V gene sequence: CDR1 SNHLY, CDR2 FYNNEI. CDR3 length equals 14 residues. Trimming stripped 1 base from V and 5 bases from J, with 11 bases between. The entire variable domain, with the rest obtained from reference TRBV2 and TRBJ2-5, is as follows: EPEVTQTPSHQVTQMGQEVILRCVPISNHLYFYWYRQILGQKVEFLVSFYNNEISEKSEIFDDQFSVERPDGSNFTLKIRSTKLEDSAMYFCASSEGGGLETQYFGPGTRLLVL.

The chain is built from TRBV25-1 and TRBJ1-2, with 8 bases matching TRBD1. The CDR3 loop spans 13 amino acids. The V gene's germline CDR1 is MGHDK and CDR2 SYGVNS. V was clipped by 4 bases and J by 8 bases; unmatched bases: 6. Here the CDR3 reads CASSGQGFGGYTF. In DNA, the CDR3 is TGTGCCAGCAGTGGACAGGGGTTTGGAGGCTACACCTTC.

This clonotype was recorded at least ten times. The genes are TRBV6-5 and TRBJ2-1; tentatively, D is TRBD2 (6 bases). Germline V gene data show CDR1 as MNHEY and CDR2 as SVGAGI. The CDR3 contains 15 residues. V lost 6 bases and J lost 2, with 14 bases in between. The CDR3 region has the DNA TGTGCCAGCAGATTGGGACTTAGCCCCTACAATGAGCAGTTCTTC. It is translated as CASRLGLSPYNEQFF.

The V call is TRBV5-1, the J call TRBJ2-5; 9 nucleotides align to TRBD2. CDR1 SGHRS and CDR2 YFSETQ come from the germline V gene. The CDR3 length is 16 residues. The J segment lost 1 base and the V segment lost 2 bases, leaving 6 bases of the junction unmatched. The CDR3 protein is CASSFSGLAIQETQYF. CDR3 nucleotides: TGCGCCAGCAGCTTTTCTGGACTAGCGATCCAAGAGACCCAGTACTTC.

The V gene is TRBV5-7, the J gene TRBJ2-5, with unresolved D. With the DNA end fitting TRBJ2-7 better, the J assignment may be wrong. TRBV5-7 is known as an ORF, though its function is uncertain. CDR3 length: 15 residues. In DNA form, the CDR3 reads TGTGCCAGCAGCCTCGACTTGTCAGGACCTCGCGAGCAGTACTTC. It yields the protein CASSLDLSGPREQYF.

The chain is built from TRBV28 and TRBJ1-1; 10 nucleotides line up with TRBD1. Per germline, CDR1 MDHEN and CDR2 SYDVKM. After removal of 4 bases from V and 0 bases from J, the junction contained 11 bases not matched to a gene. The CDR3 is 18 residues long. The CDR3, as DNA: TGTGCCAGCAGTTCCCACTTAAGGACAGGGGGAATGAACACTGAAGCTTTCTTT. Protein sequence: CASSSHLRTGGMNTEAFF.

This chain uses TRBV20-1 with TRBJ2-1; TRBD2 is a possible D gene (5 bases). TRBJ2-7 explains the end of the DNA better; the J call may be wrong. CDR3 length: 17 amino acids. Germline V lookup: CDR1 DFQATT, CDR2 SNEGSKA (reference sequence). This chain's CDR3 is CSARVSPPAGSYNEQYF. The CDR3 region has the DNA TGCAGTGCTAGAGTCTCCCCCCCCGCGGGCTCCTACAATGAGCAGTACTTC.

This clonotype was observed a handful of times. The rearrangement links TRBV4-1 to TRBJ1-5, with unresolved D. In germline, CDR1 is MGHRA, CDR2 YSYEKL. This CDR3 region has 15 residues. The V end was cut by 1 base, the J end by 1 base, with 8 bases between. For the CDR3, the DNA is TGCGCCAGCAGCCAAGTCGGGGAAAGCAATCAGCCCCAGCATTTT. Residues: CASSQVGESNQPQHF.

This clonotype appeared a few times. This rearrangement joins TRBV6-2 or TRBV6-3 to TRBJ2-6; D is perhaps TRBD1 or TRBD2 (5 bases each). CDR3 size: 19 residues. Trimming cost V 2 bases and J 0 bases, with 17 bases left between them. Germline V gene lookup returns CDR1 MNHEY and CDR2 SVGEGT. The CDR3, as DNA: TGTGCCAGCAGTTACCATACCGGGACGGGGCTCTCTGGGGCCAACGTCCTGACTTTC. Its protein is CASSYHTGTGLSGANVLTF.

The chain links TRBV20-1 to TRBJ1-2, with 7 bases fitting TRBD1. There are 13 residues in the CDR3. The germline V gene encodes CDR1 DFQATT and CDR2 SNEGSKA (reference sequence). With V trimmed by 6 bases and J by 8 bases, 12 bases remained unmatched. As DNA, the CDR3 is TGCAGTGCCAGGGGGGGGCGAAGCGTCGGCTACACCTTC. Translating it yields CSARGGRSVGYTF.

This clonotype was counted a few times. The V and J genes are TRBV5-1 and TRBJ2-3; TRBD1 agrees at 9 bases. The germline CDR1 and CDR2 sequences are SGHRS and YFSETQ. V was clipped by 2 bases and J by 3 bases; unmatched bases: 4. This CDR3 is built from 15 residues. The CDR3 region has the DNA TGCGCCAGCAGCTTTGGGGGGACAGGGACAGATACGCAGTATTTT. Encoded protein: CASSFGGTGTDTQYF.